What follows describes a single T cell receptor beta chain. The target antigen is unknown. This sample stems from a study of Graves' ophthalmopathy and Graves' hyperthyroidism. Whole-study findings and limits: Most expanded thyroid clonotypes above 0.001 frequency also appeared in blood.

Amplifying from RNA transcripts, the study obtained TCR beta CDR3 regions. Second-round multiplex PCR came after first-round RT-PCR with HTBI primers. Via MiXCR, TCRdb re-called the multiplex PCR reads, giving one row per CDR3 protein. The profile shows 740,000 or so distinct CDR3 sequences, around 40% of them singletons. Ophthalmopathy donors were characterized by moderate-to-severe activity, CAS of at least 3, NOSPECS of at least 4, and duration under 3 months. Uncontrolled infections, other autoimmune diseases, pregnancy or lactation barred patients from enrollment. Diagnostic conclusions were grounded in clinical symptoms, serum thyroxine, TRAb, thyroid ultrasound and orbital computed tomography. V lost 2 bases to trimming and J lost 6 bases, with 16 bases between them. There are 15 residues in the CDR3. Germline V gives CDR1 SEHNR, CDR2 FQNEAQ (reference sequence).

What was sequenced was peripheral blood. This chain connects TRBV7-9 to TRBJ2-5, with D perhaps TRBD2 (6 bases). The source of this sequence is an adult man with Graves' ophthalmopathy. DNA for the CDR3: TGTGCCAGCAGCTTAACGTCGAGGGACTGGCAGACCCAGTACTTC. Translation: CASSLTSRDWQTQYF.